This record looks at one T cell receptor (beta chain) sequence and its context. V gave up 0 bases and J gave up 0 bases; unmatched junction bases: 11. The CDR3 spans 20 residues. Germline CDR1 LNHNV, CDR2 YYDKDF (reference sequence). The record originates from a study of identical twins. TCRdb re-called the 5' RACE reads through MiXCR, storing one row per CDR3 protein. Of around 550,000 distinct CDR3 sequences listed, 13% to 15% are singletons. This same sample was also part of a study on yellow fever vaccine responses in identical twins.

Sequenced: CD4+ T cells sorted from blood. The chain employs TRBV15 and TRBJ2-4, with 10 bases aligning to TRBD1. The TCR comes from a woman younger than 35 in good health. In DNA form, the CDR3 reads TGTGCCACCAGCAGAGAAGGGGACAGGGGATTTTTTTTAGCCAAAAACATTCAGTACTTC. It specifies CATSREGDRGFFLAKNIQYF.